The TCR beta chain described here comes from a study of blood T cell repertoires in COVID-19. Study-level background: Acute and convalescent COVID-19 specimens originated in the United States, Italy and Spain.

Some clones are missing from TCRdb's copy, which holds only in-frame ones; the method was immunoSEQ multiplex PCR. The table lists about 260,000 clones, under 90% of them singletons, with 4.2% in the top ten. CDR3 length equals 14 residues. V shed 5 bases, J shed 8 bases, and the junction held 6 bases outside the gene matches. Germline assignment: CDR1 MNHEY and CDR2 SMNVEV (reference sequence). The sample consisted of peripheral blood. This clonotype originated in a man in his 60s with acute or convalescent COVID-19. V usage is TRBV27 and J usage is TRBJ1-2, with 12 bases identical to TRBD1. CDR3 sequence: CASSPGTGGVGYTF. The CDR3 DNA reads TGTGCCAGCAGTCCGGGGACAGGGGGCGTCGGCTACACCTTC.